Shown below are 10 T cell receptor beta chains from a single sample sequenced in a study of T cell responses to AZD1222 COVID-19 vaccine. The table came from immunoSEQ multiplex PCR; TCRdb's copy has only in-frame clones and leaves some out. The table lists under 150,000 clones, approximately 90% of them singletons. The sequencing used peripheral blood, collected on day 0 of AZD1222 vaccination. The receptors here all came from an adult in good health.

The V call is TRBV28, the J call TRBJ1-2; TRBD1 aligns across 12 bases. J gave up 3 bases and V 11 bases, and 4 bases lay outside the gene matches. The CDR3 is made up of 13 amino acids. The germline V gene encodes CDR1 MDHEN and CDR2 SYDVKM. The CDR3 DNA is TGTGCCGGGACAGGGGGCCCCGACTATGGCTACACCTTC. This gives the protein CAGTGGPDYGYTF.

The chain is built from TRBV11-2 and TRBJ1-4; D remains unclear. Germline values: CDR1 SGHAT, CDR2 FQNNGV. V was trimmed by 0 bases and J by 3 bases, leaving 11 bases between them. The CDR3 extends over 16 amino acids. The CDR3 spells CASSLDSALANEKLFF. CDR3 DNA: TGTGCCAGCAGCTTAGATTCCGCTCTGGCTAATGAAAAACTGTTTTTT.

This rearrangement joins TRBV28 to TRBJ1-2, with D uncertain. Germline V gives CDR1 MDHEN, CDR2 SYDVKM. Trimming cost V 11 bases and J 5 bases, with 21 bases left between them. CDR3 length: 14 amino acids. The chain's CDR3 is CAWSGPGILYGYTF. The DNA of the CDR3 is TGTGCCTGGAGCGGACCCGGCATCCTTTATGGCTACACCTTC.

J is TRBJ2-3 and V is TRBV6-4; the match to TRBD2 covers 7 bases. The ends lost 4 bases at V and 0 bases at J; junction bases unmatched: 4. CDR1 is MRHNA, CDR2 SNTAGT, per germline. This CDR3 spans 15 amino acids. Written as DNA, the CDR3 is TGTGCCAGCAGTGCCCAGCGGGGAAGCACAGATACGCAGTATTTT. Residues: CASSAQRGSTDTQYF.

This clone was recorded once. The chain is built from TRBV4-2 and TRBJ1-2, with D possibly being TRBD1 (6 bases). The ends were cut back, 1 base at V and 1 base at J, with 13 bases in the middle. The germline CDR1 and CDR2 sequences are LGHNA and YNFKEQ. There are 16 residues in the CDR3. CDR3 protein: CASSQGTGWRNYGYTF. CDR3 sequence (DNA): TGTGCCAGCAGCCAAGGTACAGGGTGGCGTAACTATGGCTACACCTTC.

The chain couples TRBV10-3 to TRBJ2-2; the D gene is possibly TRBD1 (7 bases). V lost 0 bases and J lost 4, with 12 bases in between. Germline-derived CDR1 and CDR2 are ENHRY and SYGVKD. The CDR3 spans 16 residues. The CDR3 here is CAISESGQGGTGELFF. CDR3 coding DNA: TGTGCCATCAGTGAGTCCGGGCAGGGGGGCACCGGGGAGCTGTTTTTT.

CDR3: CATRTGNGDGELFF. As DNA, the CDR3 is TGTGCCACGCGGACAGGGAATGGAGACGGGGAGCTGTTTTTT. The V gene is TRBV10-3, the J gene TRBJ2-2, with TRBD1 identical over 8 bases. Germline V gene sequence: CDR1 ENHRY, CDR2 SYGVKD. The length of the CDR3 is 14 residues. J was trimmed by 7 bases and V by 10 bases; bases with no gene match: 11.

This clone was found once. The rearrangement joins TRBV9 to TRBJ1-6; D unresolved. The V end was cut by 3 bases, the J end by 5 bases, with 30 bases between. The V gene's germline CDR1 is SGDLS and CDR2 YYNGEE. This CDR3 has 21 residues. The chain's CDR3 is CASSAGEGSGQTLPNNSPLHF. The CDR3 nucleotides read TGTGCCAGCAGCGCCGGAGAGGGTTCTGGCCAGACTCTTCCCAATAATTCACCCCTCCACTTT. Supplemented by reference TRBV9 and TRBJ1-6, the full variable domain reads DSGVTQTPKHLITATGQRVTLRCSPRSGDLSVYWYQQSLDQGLQFLIQYYNGEERAKGNILERFSAQQFPDLHSELNLSSLELGDSALYFCASSAGEGSGQTLPNNSPLHFGNGTRLTVT.

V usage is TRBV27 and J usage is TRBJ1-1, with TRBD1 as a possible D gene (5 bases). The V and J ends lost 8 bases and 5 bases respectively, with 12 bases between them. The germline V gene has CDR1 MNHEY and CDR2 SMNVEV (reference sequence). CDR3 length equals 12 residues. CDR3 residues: CASGFEGTEAFF. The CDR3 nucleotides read TGTGCCAGCGGCTTTGAGGGGACTGAAGCTTTCTTT.

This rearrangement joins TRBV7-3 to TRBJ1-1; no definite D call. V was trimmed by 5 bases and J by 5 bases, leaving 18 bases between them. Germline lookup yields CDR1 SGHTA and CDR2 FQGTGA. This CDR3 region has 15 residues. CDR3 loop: CASSLKGWGNTEAFF. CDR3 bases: TGTGCCAGCAGCCTAAAAGGATGGGGTAATACTGAAGCTTTCTTT.